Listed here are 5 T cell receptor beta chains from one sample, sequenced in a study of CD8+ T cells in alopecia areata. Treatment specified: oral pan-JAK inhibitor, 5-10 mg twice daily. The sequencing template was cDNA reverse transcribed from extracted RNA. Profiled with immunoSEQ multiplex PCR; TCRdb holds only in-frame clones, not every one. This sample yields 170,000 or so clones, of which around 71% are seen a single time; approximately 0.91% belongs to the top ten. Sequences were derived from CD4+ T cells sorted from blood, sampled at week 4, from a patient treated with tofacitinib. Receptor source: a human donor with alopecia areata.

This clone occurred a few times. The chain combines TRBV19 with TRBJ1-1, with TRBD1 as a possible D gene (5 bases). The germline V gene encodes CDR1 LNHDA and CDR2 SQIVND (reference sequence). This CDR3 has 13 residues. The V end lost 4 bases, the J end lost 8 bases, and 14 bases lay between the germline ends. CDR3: CASSTFGGAEAFF. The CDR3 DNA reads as TGTGCCAGTAGTACATTTGGGGGAGCGGAAGCTTTCTTT.

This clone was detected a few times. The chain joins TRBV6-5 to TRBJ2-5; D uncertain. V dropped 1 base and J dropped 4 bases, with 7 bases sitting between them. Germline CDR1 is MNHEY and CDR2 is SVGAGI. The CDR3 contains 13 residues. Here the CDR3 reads CASSYFPSETQYF. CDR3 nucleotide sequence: TGTGCCAGCAGTTACTTTCCCTCAGAGACCCAGTACTTC.

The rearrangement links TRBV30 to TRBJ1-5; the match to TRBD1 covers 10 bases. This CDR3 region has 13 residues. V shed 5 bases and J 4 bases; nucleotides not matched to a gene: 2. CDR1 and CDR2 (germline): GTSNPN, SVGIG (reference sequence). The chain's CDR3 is CAWGQGVNQPQHF. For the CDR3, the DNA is TGTGCCTGGGGACAGGGGGTTAATCAGCCCCAGCATTTT.

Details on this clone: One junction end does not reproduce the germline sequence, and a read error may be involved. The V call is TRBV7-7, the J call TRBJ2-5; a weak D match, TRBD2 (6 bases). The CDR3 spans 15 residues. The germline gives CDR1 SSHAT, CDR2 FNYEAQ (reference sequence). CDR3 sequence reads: CASSYGAGSQETQYF. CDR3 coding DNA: TGTGCTAGCAGCTATGGCGCGGGATCTCAAGAGACCCAGTACTTC.

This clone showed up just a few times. CDR3 DNA sequence: TGCAGCGTCGCCCCCGGGGGCTCTGGGGATCAGCCCCAGCATTTT. It encodes CSVAPGGSGDQPQHF. This chain joins TRBV29-1 and TRBJ1-5, with D possibly matching TRBD1 (6 bases). V lost 6 bases to trimming and J lost 5 bases, with 20 bases between them. Germline V gene data show CDR1 as SQVTM and CDR2 as ANQGSEA. The CDR3 covers 15 residues.